A single sample is the source of the 26 T cell receptor beta chains below, sequenced in a study of tumor and adjacent non-tumor tissue in lung cancer. The template was RNA from unsorted bulk tissue. This non-tumor lung sample came from over 3 cm beyond the tumor edge. Three rounds of nested PCR, following a modified ARM-PCR protocol, produced the TCRbeta library. TCRdb called the multiplex PCR reads again in MiXCR, with one record for every CDR3 protein. The sample yields about 75,000 distinct CDR3 sequences, around 70% seen once. The source material was distant non-tumor lung tissue. These receptors were taken from a woman aged 45-59 years with non-small cell lung cancer.

As concerns this clonotype: Compared with germline, one end of the junction differs, possibly owing to a read error. This chain uses TRBV11-3 with TRBJ2-1; D gene uncertain. This CDR3 has 13 amino acids. Germline lookup yields CDR1 SGHNT and CDR2 YENEEA. The CDR3 here is CASSLDWNNEQLF. The CDR3 DNA reads as TGTGCCAGCAGCTTAGATTGGAACAATGAGCAGCTCTTT.

Details on this clonotype: The junction shows a germline mismatch at one end, possibly a read error. The chain is built from TRBV11-1 and TRBJ1-1, with no clear D. The CDR3 is 14 amino acids. In germline, CDR1 is SGHAT, CDR2 FQDESV (reference sequence). The CDR3 DNA sequence: TGTGCCACCAGCTTGAAGGAATTGGACACTGAAGCTTTCTTT. This gives the protein CATSLKELDTEAFF.

This clonotype was seen a single time. One end of the junction fails to match germline, which may point to a read error. The J gene is TRBJ1-5, the V gene TRBV7-2, with a tentative D call TRBD1 (5 bases). This CDR3 contains 16 residues. CDR1 is SGHTA and CDR2 is FQGNSA in the germline V gene. In DNA, the CDR3 is TGTGCCAGCAGCCTTGGGGGGGACCCCCGTAATCAACCCCAGCATTTT. Protein sequence: CASSLGGDPRNQPQHF.

About this clonotype itself: Being one base from a much bigger clone, this may be a read error. The chain combines TRBV20-1 with TRBJ2-1; no firm D call. Trimming cost V 6 bases and J 7 bases, with 13 bases left between them. The CDR3 loop spans 12 amino acids. The germline gives CDR1 DFQATT, CDR2 SNEGSKA (reference sequence). The CDR3 reads CSAPTPGNEQFF. CDR3 DNA: TGCAGTGCCCCCACCCCCGGGAATGAGCAGTTCTTC.

This clonotype was seen a handful of times. A much larger clone lies a single base off, so this may be a read error. The chain links TRBV6-6 to TRBJ1-6; TRBD1 matches 8 bases. In germline, CDR1 is MNHNY, CDR2 SVGAGI (reference sequence). This CDR3 spans 15 amino acids. CDR3 DNA sequence: TGTGTCAGCAGTGACAGAACAGGGGGAGGTTCACCCCTCCACTTT. It encodes CVSSDRTGGGSPLHF.

Points on this clonotype: At one end, the junction sequence differs from germline, possibly due to a read error. V is TRBV11-2 and J is TRBJ1-5, with D unresolved. The CDR3 contains 13 residues. From germline, CDR1 is SGHAT and CDR2 FQNNGV. CDR3 sequence reads: CASSLDRNQPQLF. The CDR3 bases are TGTGCCAGCAGCTTAGACAGGAATCAGCCCCAGCTTTTT.

Concerning this clonotype itself: This may be a read error, as it is one base from a much larger clone. The gene calls are TRBV6-5 and TRBJ2-2, with 7 bases identical to TRBD2. Germline CDR1 and CDR2: MNHEY and SVGAGI. This CDR3 is 15 amino acids long. V shed 10 bases, J shed 7 bases, and the junction held 15 bases outside the gene matches. For the CDR3, the DNA is TGTGCCAACAGCCGTACCGGGAGGATTGGCGGGGAGCTGTTTTTT. This translates into CANSRTGRIGGELFF.

The V and J genes are TRBV5-1 and TRBJ1-5, with 8 positions matching TRBD1. CDR1 is SGHRS and CDR2 is YFSETQ in the germline V gene. The CDR3 is 16 amino acids. V was pared by 2 bases and J by 5 bases, with 9 bases of the junction left unmatched. This CDR3 is CASSLETGGSYQPQHF. In nucleotides, the CDR3 is TGCGCCAGCAGCTTAGAAACAGGGGGTTCCTATCAGCCCCAGCATTTT.

The table lists this clonotype with a count of one. The rearrangement joins TRBV11-2 to TRBJ2-5; TRBD2 aligns across 9 bases. CDR1 is SGHAT and CDR2 is FQNNGV in the germline V gene. This CDR3 spans 15 amino acids. The V segment lost 7 bases and the J segment 6 bases; nucleotides outside the gene matches: 12. DNA for the CDR3: TGTGCCAGCAACCATGGGGCTAGCGGGATACAGACCCAGTACTTC. Amino acids: CASNHGASGIQTQYF. Complete variable domain (other parts from reference TRBV11-2 and TRBJ2-5): EAGVAQSPRYKIIEKRQSVAFWCNPISGHATLYWYQQILGQGPKLLIQFQNNGVVDDSQLPKDRFSAERLKGVDSTLKIQPAKLEDSAVYLCASNHGASGIQTQYFGPGTRLLVL.

In regard to this clonotype: The final CDR3 position lacks the conserved phenylalanine or tryptophan, pointing to a likely read error. J is TRBJ2-7 and V is TRBV20-1, with TRBD1 identical over 10 bases. The CDR3 is 14 residues long. V was pared by 4 bases and J by 5 bases, with 8 bases of the junction left unmatched. The germline V gene encodes CDR1 DFQATT and CDR2 SNEGSKA (reference sequence). The DNA for the CDR3 is TGCAGTGCTAAACCAATGGACAGGGGGAACGAGCAGTACATC. This translates into CSAKPMDRGNEQYI.

A note on this clonotype: A read error may explain this, as a much larger clone is one base away. The V and J genes are TRBV7-2 and TRBJ2-5; the D gene is possibly TRBD2 (6 bases). There are 16 residues in the CDR3. Germline loops: CDR1 SGHTA, CDR2 FQGNSA. The CDR3 is CASSLRLGRSGETRYF. CDR3 DNA sequence: TGTGCCAGCAGCTTACGGCTCGGGAGATCCGGAGAGACCCGGTACTTC.

This clonotype has only one observation. Possible read error: a much larger clone is one base away. The V call is TRBV6-1, the J call TRBJ2-7, with 12 bases that match TRBD2. V was clipped by 6 bases and J by 8 bases; unmatched bases: 11. Germline assignment: CDR1 MNHNS and CDR2 SASEGT. The CDR3 has 15 amino acids. CDR3: CASRRASGRAYKQYF. The CDR3 DNA is TGTGCCAGCAGGAGGGCTAGCGGGAGGGCGTACAAGCAGTACTTC.

This clonotype was observed a few times. The CDR3 does not close with the conserved phenylalanine or tryptophan, likely indicating a read error. Here the CDR3 DNA reads TGCGCCAGCAGCCAGGATCTCTACAGGGTCGGTACTGAAGCTTTCTCT. This encodes CASSQDLYRVGTEAFS. The chain has TRBV4-1 and TRBJ1-1, with a tentative D call TRBD1 (6 bases). The V gene lost 3 bases and the J gene lost 5 bases, with 19 bases spanning the gap. The CDR3 length is 16 residues. CDR1 is MGHRA, CDR2 YSYEKL, per germline.

The chain carries TRBV12-3 or TRBV12-4 and TRBJ2-1, with D unclear. V shed 3 bases and J shed 9 bases, with 15 bases lying between them. The CDR3 runs 14 residues. CDR3 in DNA: TGTGCCAGCAGTTTTGGTGTCTGGAACAGTGAGCAGTTCTTC. Translated, it gives CASSFGVWNSEQFF.

This clonotype was recorded many times. The chain is built from TRBV12-3 or TRBV12-4 and TRBJ1-2, with D uncertain. CDR3 length equals 13 residues. Between the trimmed V and J ends, which lost 1 base and 2 bases, there was a span of 5 bases. As DNA, the CDR3 is TGTGCCAGCAGTTTAGGACCGAACTATGGCTACACCTTC. Amino acids: CASSLGPNYGYTF.

On this clonotype: The junction and the germline gene differ at one end; a read error may be behind it. V usage is TRBV4-1 and J usage is TRBJ2-5, with D unclear. Germline CDR1 and CDR2: MGHRA and YSYEKL. The CDR3 loop spans 16 amino acids. The CDR3 sequence is CASSQAKRNGQKTHYF. As DNA, the CDR3 is TGTGCCAGCAGCCAAGCCAAGAGGAACGGCCAAAAGACCCACTACTTC.

Details on this clonotype: A read error may produce the germline difference seen at one junction end. The V call is TRBV7-8, the J call TRBJ2-1, with D perhaps matching TRBD2 (6 bases). In germline, CDR1 is SGHVS, CDR2 FQNEAQ. The CDR3 totals 13 residues. The CDR3 coding sequence is TGTGCCAGCAGTTACCAACTAGCCCATGAGCAGTCCTTC. It is translated as CASSYQLAHEQSF. The full variable domain, in which reference TRBV7-8 and TRBJ2-1 provide the parts outside the CDR3, is GAGVSQSPRYKVAKRGQDVALRCDPISGHVSLFWYQQALGQGPEFLTYFQNEAQLDKSGLPSDRFFAERPEGSVSTLKIQRTQQEDSAVYLCASSYQLAHEQSFGPGTRLTVL.

This clonotype appeared once. The rearrangement joins TRBV28 to TRBJ2-1, with D hard to call. CDR1 and CDR2 from the germline V gene are MDHEN and SYDVKM. V was shortened by 3 bases and J by 8 bases, with 17 bases between the two germline ends. This CDR3 is 15 amino acids long. The CDR3 spells CASSFVGAHHYEQFF. In nucleotides, the CDR3 is TGTGCCAGCAGTTTCGTAGGCGCCCACCACTATGAGCAGTTCTTC. The full variable domain, in which reference TRBV28 and TRBJ2-1 provide the parts outside the CDR3, is DVKVTQSSRYLVKRTGEKVFLECVQDMDHENMFWYRQDPGLGLRLIYFSYDVKMKEKGDIPEGYSVSREKKERFSLILESASTNQTSMYLCASSFVGAHHYEQFFGPGTRLTVL.

Worth noting for this clonotype: The conserved closing phenylalanine or tryptophan is absent in this CDR3, likely reflecting a read error. The chain uses TRBV11-2 and TRBJ2-3, with 7 positions matching TRBD1. Trimming removed 5 bases from V and 6 bases from J; junction bases left unmatched: 5. CDR3 length: 13 amino acids. Germline values: CDR1 SGHAT, CDR2 FQNNGV. Here the CDR3 reads CASSVDRDDTQYY. As DNA, the CDR3 is TGTGCCAGCAGCGTTGACAGGGATGATACGCAGTATTAT.

As for this clonotype: At one boundary the junction diverges from the germline segment, which might be a read error. The chain has TRBV11-1 and TRBJ2-3, with D perhaps assigned TRBD1 or TRBD2 (5 bases each). The CDR3 runs 14 residues. The germline V gene has CDR1 SGHAT and CDR2 FQDESV (reference sequence). The CDR3 DNA sequence: TGTGCCAACAGCTTAGCGACCGGGGCAGATATCCAGTATTTT. Translating it yields CANSLATGADIQYF.

A word on this clonotype: A much more abundant neighbour one base away suggests this may be a read error. This chain links TRBV20-1 with TRBJ2-7; a possible D gene is TRBD2 (5 bases). Trimming removed 7 bases at V and 2 bases at J, with 15 bases between. This CDR3 spans 13 amino acids. Per the germline V gene, CDR1 is DFQATT and CDR2 is SNEGSKA (reference sequence). The CDR3, as DNA: TGCAGTGTTCCGATGAGGGCAGCCTACGAGCAGTACTTC. Translation: CSVPMRAAYEQYF.

The chain has TRBV9 and TRBJ2-1, with D tentatively TRBD2 (6 bases). V was pared by 0 bases and J by 8 bases, with 12 bases between. CDR3 length equals 14 residues. The germline V gene has CDR1 SGDLS and CDR2 YYNGEE. Written as DNA, the CDR3 is TGTGCCAGCAGCGTAGAGGTACTAGCCGATGAGCAGTTCTTC. It codes for CASSVEVLADEQFF.

This clonotype has at least ten counts. V usage is TRBV29-1 and J usage is TRBJ2-5, with TRBD1 identical over 9 bases. From germline, CDR1 is SQVTM and CDR2 ANQGSEA. Germline trimming cut 7 bases from V and 5 bases from J; bases unmatched to any gene: 5. The CDR3 is 12 residues long. The CDR3 nucleotides are TGCAGCGCTGACAGGGGGAGGGAGACCCAGTACTTC. It codes for CSADRGRETQYF.

Note on this clonotype: The junction departs from germline at one end; a sequencing error may be responsible. This chain uses TRBV5-1 with TRBJ2-6, with TRBD1 matching 9 bases. The CDR3 totals 16 residues. Germline V gene lookup returns CDR1 SGHRS and CDR2 YFSETQ. The CDR3 DNA reads TGCGCCAGCAACTTGAGGACAGGGGTCGGGGCCAACGTCCTGACTTTC. Translation: CASNLRTGVGANVLTF.

This clonotype showed up just a few times. A read error may be the cause here, since a much bigger clone is one base away. This chain joins TRBV29-1 and TRBJ2-1; 8 bases line up with TRBD1. Germline CDR1 SQVTM, CDR2 ANQGSEA. The CDR3 spans 15 residues. J was trimmed by 8 bases and V by 7 bases; bases with no gene match: 16. CDR3 bases: TGCAGCGCTAAATCACCCGAATCAGGGGGCGATGAGCAGTTCTTC. Residues: CSAKSPESGGDEQFF.

CDR3 protein: CRVERGLAGESSGNIQYF. For the CDR3, the DNA is TGCAGAGTAGAACGGGGGCTAGCGGGAGAATCCTCGGGAAACATTCAGTACTTC. The chain has TRBV29-1 and TRBJ2-4; TRBD2 matches at 10 bases. From germline, CDR1 is SQVTM and CDR2 ANQGSEA. This CDR3 region has 18 residues.